A single sample gave rise to the 26 T cell receptor beta chains below, sequenced in a study of identical twins. TCRdb reprocessed the 5' RACE reads via MiXCR and lists one record per CDR3 protein. The sample yields fewer than 900,000 distinct CDR3 sequences, about 20% seen once. The data also belong to a second study, concerning T cells expressing NK-cell markers.

The sequenced sample was PBMCs. Receptors were obtained from a woman between 18 and 29 years old in good health.

This chain uses TRBV12-3 or TRBV12-4 with TRBJ2-5; D unclear. The CDR3 runs to 14 residues. The V and J ends lost 2 bases and 5 bases respectively, with 12 bases between them. The CDR3 loop reads CASSLMDSLETQYF. In nucleotides, the CDR3 is TGTGCCAGCAGTTTAATGGATTCCTTGGAGACCCAGTACTTC.

The chain joins TRBV7-9 to TRBJ2-1; the match to TRBD2 covers 8 bases. V shed 6 bases, J shed 0 bases, and the junction held 7 bases outside the gene matches. This CDR3 region has 16 residues. Germline V CDR1 and CDR2: SEHNR, FQNEAQ (reference sequence). The CDR3 region is CASRVSGAISYNEQFF. The CDR3, as DNA: TGTGCCAGCAGGGTTAGCGGGGCTATCTCCTACAATGAGCAGTTCTTC.

Many counts were recorded for this clonotype. The rearrangement links TRBV5-1 to TRBJ2-3, with 8 nucleotides matching TRBD2. This CDR3 has 14 amino acids. CDR1 is SGHRS and CDR2 is YFSETQ in the germline V gene. V lost 0 bases to trimming and J lost 6 bases; unmatched junction nucleotides: 3. CDR3 region: CASSLDSGMDTQYF. CDR3 bases: TGCGCCAGCAGCTTGGATAGCGGGATGGATACGCAGTATTTT. Full variable domain (missing parts from reference TRBV5-1 and TRBJ2-3): KAGVTQTPRYLIKTRGQQVTLSCSPISGHRSVSWYQQTPGQGLQFLFEYFSETQRNKGNFPGRFSGRQFSNSRSEMNVSTLELGDSALYLCASSLDSGMDTQYFGPGTRLTVL.

The rearrangement uses TRBV5-1 and TRBJ2-1, with 13 nucleotides matching TRBD2. Trimming cost V 7 bases and J 9 bases; bases outside gene matches: 13. The CDR3 is 16 residues long. Germline CDR1 is SGHRS and CDR2 is YFSETQ. This CDR3 reads CASCVGLAGFTIEQFF. CDR3 nucleotide sequence: TGCGCCAGCTGCGTGGGACTAGCGGGGTTTACAATTGAGCAGTTCTTC.

This chain uses TRBV20-1 with TRBJ1-6; unclear D gene. Germline assignment: CDR1 DFQATT and CDR2 SNEGSKA (reference sequence). Trimming took off 6 bases at V and 15 bases at J, with 21 bases between the two ends. The CDR3 extends over 13 amino acids. CDR3 DNA: TGCAGTGCGACCCCCCCGGCGGGATTTGGCCTCCACTTT. Residues: CSATPPAGFGLHF.

The rearrangement links TRBV12-3 or TRBV12-4 to TRBJ2-5; TRBD1 matches at 7 bases. V gave up 6 bases and J gave up 1 base; unmatched junction bases: 5. The CDR3 totals 14 residues. Here the CDR3 DNA reads TGTGCCAGCAGGGGCACAGGGGTCCAAGAGACCCAGTACTTC. Amino acid sequence: CASRGTGVQETQYF.

The V call is TRBV10-3, the J call TRBJ1-2; perhaps TRBD1 as D (5 bases). The CDR3 runs 12 residues. V was pared by 7 bases and J by 1 base, with 7 bases between. Germline V gives CDR1 ENHRY, CDR2 SYGVKD. The DNA of the CDR3 is TGTGCCATCACAGGGAATAACTATGGCTACACCTTC. Amino acids: CAITGNNYGYTF.

The chain employs TRBV6-5 and TRBJ2-5, with 10 positions matching TRBD1. The CDR3 runs 15 residues. The trim removed 2 bases at V and 4 bases at J, leaving 4 bases unmatched. Germline V CDR1 and CDR2: MNHEY, SVGAGI. As DNA, the CDR3 is TGTGCCAGCAGTTACGGGGGACAGGGGAGAGAGACCCAGTACTTC. This sequence encodes CASSYGGQGRETQYF.

This rearrangement joins TRBV29-1 to TRBJ2-1, with 9 bases fitting TRBD2. The CDR3 loop spans 12 amino acids. Germline V gives CDR1 SQVTM, CDR2 ANQGSEA. The V gene end was trimmed by 7 bases and the J gene end by 8 bases; junction bases not matched to a gene: 6. CDR3 region: CSGGGASDEQFF. In DNA form, the CDR3 reads TGCAGCGGCGGGGGGGCCTCGGATGAGCAGTTCTTC.

In this sample, this clonotype turned up a few times. V is TRBV29-1 and J is TRBJ2-7; tentatively, D is TRBD1 (5 bases). This CDR3 has 16 amino acids. V gave up 0 bases and J gave up 1 base, with 16 bases separating them. The germline CDR1 and CDR2 sequences are SQVTM and ANQGSEA. In DNA form, the CDR3 reads TGCAGCGTTGAAGATCAAAGGAAGGGGTTATCCTACGAGCAGTACTTC. Its translation: CSVEDQRKGLSYEQYF.

This chain connects TRBV2 to TRBJ2-7; tentative D call: TRBD2 (5 bases). Germline lookup yields CDR1 SNHLY and CDR2 FYNNEI. Trimming pared 4 bases from V and 4 bases from J, leaving 11 bases between. The CDR3 length is 13 residues. CDR3 coding DNA: TGTGCCAGCAGTGCGTTTTCGGGATACGAGCAGTACTTC. Translating it yields CASSAFSGYEQYF.

This clonotype was observed a handful of times. This chain connects TRBV6-5 to TRBJ2-6; TRBD2 aligns across 11 bases. Unmatched junction bases numbered 5, after V lost 4 bases and J lost 0 bases. Germline lookup yields CDR1 MNHEY and CDR2 SVGAGI. This CDR3 comprises 18 residues. CDR3 sequence: CASSSLAGGFSGANVLTF. CDR3 sequence (DNA): TGTGCCAGCAGTTCGTTAGCGGGAGGGTTCTCTGGGGCCAACGTCCTGACTTTC.

This clonotype was counted between two and nine times. This sequence joins TRBV18 and TRBJ1-6; 9 nucleotides align to TRBD1. With V trimmed by 4 bases and J by 17 bases, 3 bases remained unmatched. This CDR3 has 11 amino acids. Germline V gene sequence: CDR1 KGHSH, CDR2 LQKENI. Here the CDR3 DNA reads TGTGCCAGCTCACGGGACAGGGAGGTCCACTTT. This sequence encodes CASSRDREVHF.

This clonotype was seen more than once but under ten times. The J gene is TRBJ1-2, the V gene TRBV7-8, with 8 bases that match TRBD1. CDR3 length: 14 amino acids. J lost 4 bases, V lost 5 bases, and 6 bases had no gene match. Germline CDR1 SGHVS, CDR2 FQNEAQ. The CDR3 region is CASSPRDRFYGYTF. DNA for the CDR3: TGTGCCAGCAGCCCCCGGGACAGGTTCTATGGCTACACCTTC.

The chain recombines TRBV3-1 with TRBJ2-4; possibly TRBD1 for D (6 bases). Germline values: CDR1 LGHDT, CDR2 YNNKEL (reference sequence). The CDR3 totals 14 residues. V was clipped by 4 bases and J by 6 bases, with 13 bases between them. DNA of the CDR3: TGTGCCAGCAGCCCCAGGGGCCCGAGAAACATTCAGTACTTC. It codes for CASSPRGPRNIQYF.

V gene TRBV11-2 combines with J gene TRBJ2-1; D is ambiguous. The CDR3 extends over 18 amino acids. The germline V gene encodes CDR1 SGHAT and CDR2 FQNNGV. Trimming removed 2 bases from V and 1 base from J, with 18 bases in between. The CDR3, as DNA: TGTGCCAGCAGCTTAAGTTTTCAGGCAGTACTTTCCTACAATGAGCAGTTCTTC. It encodes CASSLSFQAVLSYNEQFF. Full variable domain (outside the CDR3, taken from reference TRBV11-2 and TRBJ2-1): EAGVAQSPRYKIIEKRQSVAFWCNPISGHATLYWYQQILGQGPKLLIQFQNNGVVDDSQLPKDRFSAERLKGVDSTLKIQPAKLEDSAVYLCASSLSFQAVLSYNEQFFGPGTRLTVL.

This clonotype showed up just a few times. The V and J genes are TRBV6-5 and TRBJ2-3, with a tentative D call TRBD2 (6 bases). V lost 0 bases to trimming and J lost 4 bases, with 8 bases between them. The CDR3 extends over 14 amino acids. Germline-derived CDR1 and CDR2 are MNHEY and SVGAGI. CDR3 residues: CASSYSRGPDTQYF. The CDR3, as DNA: TGTGCCAGCAGTTACTCGCGGGGCCCAGATACGCAGTATTTT.

This clonotype turned up a few times. The chain uses TRBV27 and TRBJ2-5; TRBD2 matches at 11 bases. V was clipped by 2 bases and J by 4 bases; unmatched bases: 6. The CDR3 consists of 16 residues. Per germline, CDR1 MNHEY and CDR2 SMNVEV (reference sequence). The CDR3 reads CASSLNLGTSGETQYF. The CDR3 DNA reads TGTGCCAGCAGTTTAAACCTTGGGACTAGCGGAGAGACCCAGTACTTC.

This sequence joins TRBV20-1 and TRBJ2-7; 8 bases fit TRBD2. Germline CDR1 is DFQATT and CDR2 is SNEGSKA (reference sequence). CDR3 size: 14 residues. With V trimmed by 4 bases and J by 0 bases, 5 bases remained unmatched. CDR3 nucleotides: TGCAGTGCTACACGAAGCGGGAGCTCCTACGAGCAGTACTTC. It is translated as CSATRSGSSYEQYF.

This clonotype was counted between two and nine times. J is TRBJ2-1 and V is TRBV29-1; D is unresolved. Germline assignment: CDR1 SQVTM and CDR2 ANQGSEA. Trimming cost V 7 bases and J 5 bases, with 15 bases left between them. The CDR3 consists of 13 residues. CDR3 amino acids: CSARSARHNEQFF. CDR3 DNA: TGCAGCGCCCGCAGCGCACGCCACAATGAGCAGTTCTTC.

This clonotype was counted only a few times. The chain uses TRBV9 and TRBJ1-3; unclear D gene. This CDR3 comprises 15 residues. Germline V gene sequence: CDR1 SGDLS, CDR2 YYNGEE. Trimming shortened V by 3 bases and J by 3 bases, and 13 bases separated the two germline ends. The CDR3 DNA follows: TGTGCCAGCAGCGGAACCACGTGGGATGGAAACACCATATATTTT. It codes for CASSGTTWDGNTIYF.

The V call is TRBV7-9, the J call TRBJ2-1, with 9 bases matching TRBD1. This CDR3 spans 15 amino acids. CDR1 is SEHNR and CDR2 is FQNEAQ in the germline V gene (reference sequence). V lost 8 bases, J lost 5 bases, and 10 bases stayed unmatched. CDR3 loop: CASVTGGILDNEQFF. The DNA of the CDR3 is TGTGCCAGCGTAACAGGGGGCATATTGGACAATGAGCAGTTCTTC.

This sequence joins TRBV25-1 and TRBJ2-7; perhaps TRBD2 as D (7 bases). The CDR3 spans 15 residues. With 2 bases removed from V and 8 bases from J, the gap between germline ends came to 19 bases. Germline V gene sequence: CDR1 MGHDK, CDR2 SYGVNS. CDR3 loop: CASSEARGGPLKQYF. CDR3 DNA: TGTGCCAGCAGTGAAGCAAGGGGGGGGCCGTTGAAGCAGTACTTC.

This chain joins TRBV7-2 and TRBJ2-5, with 15 bases lining up with TRBD2. Germline CDR1 is SGHTA and CDR2 is FQGNSA. The CDR3 extends over 18 amino acids. The J segment lost 5 bases and the V segment lost 5 bases, leaving 12 bases of the junction unmatched. CDR3 sequence reads: CASSRARTSGGVEETQYF. CDR3 in DNA: TGTGCCAGCAGCCGAGCGAGGACTAGCGGGGGGGTAGAGGAGACCCAGTACTTC.

This clonotype was seen repeatedly, ten times or more. The V call is TRBV4-2, the J call TRBJ1-5, with a possible D match to TRBD1 (6 bases). CDR3 length equals 15 residues. V lost 4 bases, J lost 4 bases, and 14 bases lay in between. The germline V gene has CDR1 LGHNA and CDR2 YNFKEQ. CDR3 sequence reads: CASSLKGQLNQPQHF. CDR3 in DNA: TGTGCCAGCAGCCTAAAGGGACAACTGAATCAGCCCCAGCATTTT.

This clonotype turned up a few times. The chain links TRBV29-1 to TRBJ2-1, with D hard to call. Between the trimmed V and J ends, which lost 2 bases and 1 base, there was a span of 15 bases. This CDR3 region has 16 residues. CDR1 and CDR2 (germline): SQVTM, ANQGSEA. The CDR3 spells CSVELFVLTSYNEQFF. The CDR3 DNA reads as TGCAGCGTTGAACTCTTCGTCCTGACGTCCTACAATGAGCAGTTCTTC.